Listed below are T cell receptor beta chains from one sample, sequenced in a study of control samples from healthy donors and cancer patients. TCRdb's copy holds only in-frame clones and misses some; the assay was immunoSEQ multiplex PCR. The sample carries around 180,000 clones, 75% to 95% recorded once. The sample was blood. These receptors all come from a woman aged 40 to 50 in good health. The CDR3 runs from the conserved cysteine through the conserved F or W. The order of the fields is D gene, J gene, V gene, clone size, CDR3 DNA, CDR3 protein. D genes are given only for firm matches. Not all rows give a size; the values are once, few, many and, for expanded clones, a class.

-	TRBJ1-2	TRBV12-3/TRBV12-4	-	TGTGCCAGCAGTTTTCGAGGGCGCGACGGCTACACCTTC	CASSFRGRDGYTF
TRBD1	TRBJ2-7	TRBV4-1	few	TGCGCCAGCAGCCCCCGGACAGGGGGGGTCCGGGAGCAGTACTTC	CASSPRTGGVREQYF
-	TRBJ2-5	TRBV7-6	-	TGTGCCAGCAGCCGTGAAAAGTACCAAGAGACCCAGTACTTC	CASSREKYQETQYF
-	TRBJ1-2	TRBV19	-	TGTGCCAGTAGTTTACAGGGCAACTATGGCTACACCTTC	CASSLQGNYGYTF
TRBD1	TRBJ1-2	TRBV7-2	-	TGTGCCAGCAGCCCTGGACAGGGATATTATGGCTACACCTTC	CASSPGQGYYGYTF
TRBD1	TRBJ1-5	TRBV9	once	TGTGCCAGCAGCGCAGGGGGTGATTCGGGAATCAGTCAGCCCCAGCATTTT	CASSAGGDSGISQPQHF
TRBD1	TRBJ1-2	TRBV7-2	-	TGTGCCAGCAGCCGGGACAGGGGCGTATCCGGCTACACCTTC	CASSRDRGVSGYTF
-	TRBJ2-5	TRBV28	-	TGTGCCAGCAGCCCCTGGACGGTGGGGGAGACCCAGTACTTC	CASSPWTVGETQYF
-	TRBJ1-5	TRBV29-1	-	TGCAGCGCCCAGGCAGATAGCAATCAGCCCCAGCATTTT	CSAQADSNQPQHF
-	TRBJ1-2	TRBV12-3/TRBV12-4	-	TGTGCCTCCAAAGGGAACTATGGCTACACCTTC	CASKGNYGYTF
TRBD1	TRBJ1-5	TRBV4-1	few	TGCGCCAGCAGCCCCGCCACAGGGGCGAGCCAGCCCCAGCATTTT	CASSPATGASQPQHF
-	TRBJ2-7	TRBV5-1	-	TGCGCCAGCAGCTTGGGATTGGGAGCTGTATCCTACGAGCAGTACTTC	CASSLGLGAVSYEQYF
-	TRBJ1-2	TRBV29-1	-	TGCAGCGTTGAACCTACGCGGGAGGTAGGGGTGGCCTTC	CSVEPTREVGVAF
-	TRBJ2-7	TRBV11-3	-	TGTGCCAGAGGGGGGAACGAGCAGTACTTC	CARGGNEQYF
TRBD1	TRBJ1-5	TRBV7-2	-	TGTGCCAGCACCTCAGGACAGGGGAATCAGCCCCAGCATTTT	CASTSGQGNQPQHF
-	TRBJ1-1	TRBV11-2	-	TGTGCCAGCAGCTTCAATACAGAGGGCAAAAACACTGAAGCTTTCTTT	CASSFNTEGKNTEAFF
-	TRBJ1-1	TRBV2	-	TGTGCCAGCAGCGACTCCCCGGGGGGGCAGATTTCCTCGGCCACTGAAGCTTTCTTT	CASSDSPGGQISSATEAFF
-	TRBJ2-7	TRBV18	-	TGTGCCAGCTCACCACTAGGTGGGGGTGAGGGTGAGCAGTACTTC	CASSPLGGGEGEQYF
-	TRBJ1-1	TRBV29-1	-	TGCAGCGTTGAGAGTGCAGTGAACACTGAAGCTTTCTTT	CSVESAVNTEAFF
-	TRBJ1-1	TRBV27	-	TGTGCCAGCAGTTTCCAGGGGACGAACACTGAAGCTTTCTTT	CASSFQGTNTEAFF
TRBD1	TRBJ1-5	TRBV13	-	TGTGCCAGCAGCCTCAGAGGGGGCCAGGCTCAGCCCCAGCATTTT	CASSLRGGQAQPQHF
-	TRBJ1-2	TRBV9	-	TGTGCCAGCAGCGTAGGATTAGACTATGGCTACACCTTC	CASSVGLDYGYTF
TRBD1	TRBJ1-1	TRBV10-3	once	TGTGCCATCAGTAGAAGTTACACCGGGACAGAGAACACTGAAGCTTTCTTT	CAISRSYTGTENTEAFF
-	TRBJ1-1	TRBV3-1/TRBV3-2	-	TGTGCCAGCAGCCATATTGATCCCGGGCAAGCTTTCTTT	CASSHIDPGQAFF
TRBD1	TRBJ1-1	TRBV5-8	-	TGTGCCAGCATCATTGCCGGGACAGCGACGGCGGTTGAAGCTTTCTTT	CASIIAGTATAVEAFF
-	TRBJ2-3	TRBV5-4	-	TGTGCCAGCAGCTTGGGCAGCCCAGATACGCAGTATTTT	CASSLGSPDTQYF
-	TRBJ1-2	TRBV6-5	once	TGTGCCAGCACCAGACAGATACAGGGCTATGGCTACACCTTC	CASTRQIQGYGYTF
-	TRBJ2-3	TRBV27	-	TGTGCCAGCAGTTTACGAGGAATTAGGGTTAGCACAGATACGCAGTATTTT	CASSLRGIRVSTDTQYF
-	TRBJ1-2	TRBV5-1	-	TGCGCCAGCAGCTTGGCCCGGCGGAGGGTTGGCTACACCTTC	CASSLARRRVGYTF
TRBD2	TRBJ2-7	TRBV29-1	-	TGCAGCGTTGAAAGGGGGACTAGCGGGGTCGCCGAGCAGTACTTC	CSVERGTSGVAEQYF
-	TRBJ1-1	TRBV4-1	-	TGCGCCAGCAGCCAGGTGCGTAACACTGAAGCTTTCTTT	CASSQVRNTEAFF
TRBD2	TRBJ2-1	TRBV15	-	TGTGCCACCAGCAGAGATCTGGCTAGCGGGGTCAATGAGCAGTTCTTC	CATSRDLASGVNEQFF
TRBD1	TRBJ2-1	TRBV19	-	TGTGCCAGTAGTCCAGGGGGCTATGAGCAGTTCTTC	CASSPGGYEQFF
-	TRBJ2-5	TRBV5-4	-	TGTGCCAGCAGCCCCACCGACAGCGCGAGCGAGACCCAGTACTTC	CASSPTDSASETQYF
TRBD1	TRBJ2-1	TRBV4-1	-	TGCGCCAGCAGCCAAGGGGGACAGGGGGTAAGGGAGCAGTTCTTC	CASSQGGQGVREQFF
-	TRBJ1-2	TRBV6-2/TRBV6-3	-	TGTGCCAGCAGCCGTCACTATGGCTACACCTTC	CASSRHYGYTF
-	TRBJ1-3	TRBV5-4	-	TGTGCCAGCAGCTTGGATCAGGGGACTGGAAACACCATATATTTT	CASSLDQGTGNTIYF
-	TRBJ1-1	TRBV19	once	TGTGCCAGTAGTATAGCTGGGGCTGGGCTGGAGAACACTGAAGCTTTCTTT	CASSIAGAGLENTEAFF
-	TRBJ2-2	TRBV2	-	TGTGCCAGCAGTGAACAGCCGAACACCGGGGAGCTGTTTTTT	CASSEQPNTGELFF
-	TRBJ1-1	TRBV7-9	-	TGTGCCAGCAGCCCCGGGAAAGGGAACACTGAAGCTTTCTTT	CASSPGKGNTEAFF
TRBD1	TRBJ2-7	TRBV24-1	-	TGTGCCACCAGTGACTCTGACAGGGGGCTAGGCCTGAGTTACCTTGCCCTCTCCTACGAGCAGTACTTC	CATSDSDRGLGLSYLALSYEQYF
-	TRBJ2-3	TRBV4-2	-	TGTGCCAGCAGCCAAGATAAGGCCGTTAGCACAGATACGCAGTATTTT	CASSQDKAVSTDTQYF
TRBD1	TRBJ2-2	TRBV3-1/TRBV3-2	-	TGTGCCAGCAGCCCCCAGACAGGGCGCACCGGGGAGCTGTTTTTT	CASSPQTGRTGELFF
TRBD1	TRBJ1-3	TRBV5-1	-	TGCGCCAGCAGCCTTTCCGGGACAGAATCTGGAAACACCATATATTTT	CASSLSGTESGNTIYF
-	TRBJ2-7	TRBV25-1	-	TGTGCCAGCAGTGAATTCGGCGGCGGTGAGCAGTACTTC	CASSEFGGGEQYF